The rows below give T cell receptor beta chains drawn from one sample of a study of radiation and T cells in renal cell carcinoma. Generated by immunoSEQ multiplex PCR, the TCRdb table keeps only in-frame clones and is missing some. The sample records about 65,000 clones, just over 75% being singletons. Material: blood, obtained from a patient whose treatment included radiotherapy and nephrectomy. The receptors here all came from a man aged 55 to 70 with renal cell carcinoma. CDR3s include the opening cysteine and the closing phenylalanine or tryptophan. The order of the fields is CDR3 length, J gene, D gene, clone size, V gene, CDR3 protein, CDR3 DNA. A D gene is named only where the DNA matches it firmly. Clone sizes are given selectively: once, few, many, or a class where the clone is expanded.

15,TRBJ1-4,.,.,TRBV4-3,CASSQTGATNEKLFF,TGCGCCAGCAGCCAAACAGGTGCAACTAATGAAAAACTGTTTTTT
16,TRBJ2-2,TRBD2,.,TRBV7-9,CASSSQLAVNTGELFF,TGTGCCAGCAGCTCGCAACTAGCGGTGAACACCGGGGAGCTGTTTTTT
13,TRBJ2-7,.,once,TRBV10-3,CAISEEQSYEQYF,TGTGCCATCAGTGAGGAGCAGAGTTACGAGCAGTACTTC
15,TRBJ1-4,.,.,TRBV7-8,CASSLEGATNEKLFF,TGTGCCAGCAGCTTAGAGGGAGCAACTAATGAAAAACTGTTTTTT
13,TRBJ2-5,.,.,TRBV27,CASSPRGWETQYF,TGTGCCAGCAGTCCCAGGGGTTGGGAGACCCAGTACTTC
16,TRBJ2-7,TRBD2,once,TRBV4-3,CASSQDLAGGQDEQYF,TGCGCCAGCAGCCAAGACCTAGCGGGGGGTCAGGACGAGCAGTACTTC
16,TRBJ1-6,.,.,TRBV18,CASSREESSYNSPLHF,TGTGCCAGCTCTCGCGAGGAGAGCTCCTATAATTCACCCCTCCACTTT
11,TRBJ1-1,TRBD1,.,TRBV7-9,CASSSTGEAFF,TGTGCCAGCAGCTCGACAGGGGAAGCTTTCTTT
15,TRBJ2-7,.,.,TRBV14,CASSRNFKGRHEQYF,TGTGCCAGCAGCCGAAACTTTAAGGGACGCCACGAGCAGTACTTC
15,TRBJ2-7,TRBD1,.,TRBV7-2,CASSETGARSYEQYF,TGTGCCAGCAGCGAAACAGGGGCAAGGTCCTACGAGCAGTACTTC
17,TRBJ2-3,TRBD2,.,TRBV5-1,CASSLDGRAWSTDTQYF,TGCGCCAGCAGCTTGGACGGGAGGGCCTGGAGCACAGATACGCAGTATTTT
15,TRBJ2-3,.,.,TRBV14,CASSPLSSSTDTQYF,TGTGCCAGCAGCCCGTTATCGTCTAGCACAGATACGCAGTATTTT
13,TRBJ2-5,.,.,TRBV7-2,CASSLAGKETQYF,TGTGCCAGCAGCTTAGCCGGGAAGGAGACCCAGTACTTC
15,TRBJ2-2,TRBD1,.,TRBV11-3,CASSPRSGGTGELFF,TGTGCCAGCAGCCCCCGGTCAGGGGGAACCGGGGAGCTGTTTTTT
14,TRBJ2-2,.,.,TRBV2,CASIRDSNTGELFF,TGTGCCAGCATTCGGGACTCAAACACCGGGGAGCTGTTTTTT
14,TRBJ1-2,TRBD1,few,TRBV7-9,CASSLASDRVGYTF,TGTGCCAGCAGCTTAGCTTCCGACAGGGTTGGCTACACCTTC
15,TRBJ2-4,TRBD1,.,TRBV5-1,CASSSAAGGYSIQYF,TGCGCCAGCAGCTCGGCGGCAGGGGGCTATTCCATTCAGTACTTC
18,TRBJ1-4,TRBD1,.,TRBV25-1,CASSEPPQGGGLDEKLFF,TGTGCCAGCAGTGAACCCCCTCAGGGGGGAGGCCTGGATGAAAAACTGTTTTTT
14,TRBJ1-5,.,.,TRBV2,CASSDPPAGGPQHF,TGTGCCAGCAGTGATCCGCCAGCGGGAGGGCCTCAGCATTTT
15,TRBJ1-3,.,.,TRBV6-1,CASSDPGRGGNTIYF,TGTGCCAGCAGTGACCCGGGTAGAGGAGGAAACACCATATATTTT
13,TRBJ2-5,TRBD1,.,TRBV4-2,CASRPGGLETQYF,TGTGCCAGCAGACCAGGGGGATTGGAGACCCAGTACTTC
13,TRBJ2-1,.,.,TRBV10-2,CASSEGEYNEQFF,TGCGCCAGCAGCGAGGGAGAATACAATGAGCAGTTCTTC
13,TRBJ2-7,.,.,TRBV7-2,CASSQQIPHEQYF,TGTGCCAGCAGCCAGCAGATCCCCCACGAGCAGTACTTC
14,TRBJ2-5,.,few,TRBV23-1,CASSHRQGGETQYF,TGCGCCAGCAGTCATCGGCAGGGGGGGGAGACCCAGTACTTC
14,TRBJ2-5,TRBD2,.,TRBV2,CASSGAGGQETQYF,TGTGCCAGCAGTGGCGCGGGGGGCCAAGAGACCCAGTACTTC
14,TRBJ1-5,.,.,TRBV7-3,CASSLGVDTGPQHF,TGTGCCAGCAGCTTAGGAGTAGACACGGGGCCCCAGCATTTT
15,TRBJ2-7,TRBD1,.,TRBV18,CASSAQGSPSYEQYF,TGTGCCAGCTCAGCACAGGGGTCTCCTTCCTACGAGCAGTACTTC
13,TRBJ1-1,TRBD1,.,TRBV6-6,CASSTWTGMEAFF,TGTGCCAGCAGTACCTGGACAGGGATGGAAGCTTTCTTT
12,TRBJ1-2,.,.,TRBV21-1,CASSPPEEGYTF,TGTGCCAGCAGCCCCCCGGAGGAGGGCTACACCTTC
16,TRBJ1-3,.,.,TRBV10-3,CAISESKDSRGNTIYF,TGTGCCATCAGTGAGTCTAAGGACAGCCGTGGAAACACCATATATTTT
13,TRBJ1-2,TRBD1,.,TRBV6-5,CASTPDRFYGYTF,TGTGCCAGCACTCCGGACAGGTTCTATGGCTACACCTTC
17,TRBJ1-5,TRBD1,once,TRBV19,CASNLDRVGDGNQPQHF,TGTGCCAGTAACTTGGACAGGGTGGGAGACGGCAATCAGCCCCAGCATTTT
14,TRBJ1-2,.,.,TRBV30,CAWSVVSISVGYTF,TGTGCCTGGAGTGTAGTCTCGATAAGCGTCGGCTACACCTTC
16,TRBJ2-1,.,.,TRBV27,CASRQGAGGPNNEQFF,TGTGCCAGCAGGCAGGGGGCGGGAGGGCCTAATAATGAGCAGTTCTTC
13,TRBJ1-1,.,.,TRBV7-2,CASSFGGGTEAFF,TGTGCCAGCAGCTTTGGGGGTGGCACTGAAGCTTTCTTT
13,TRBJ1-1,TRBD1,.,TRBV30,CAWVGQTNTEAFF,TGTGCCTGGGTGGGACAGACGAACACTGAAGCTTTCTTT
14,TRBJ1-2,TRBD1,.,TRBV7-8,CASSLVRGPYGYTF,TGTGCCAGCAGCTTAGTCAGGGGGCCCTATGGCTACACCTTC
16,TRBJ1-2,.,.,TRBV5-1,CASSSAADKANYGYTF,TGCGCCAGCAGCTCCGCGGCAGATAAAGCTAACTATGGCTACACCTTC
14,TRBJ2-1,TRBD2,.,TRBV6-5,CASSFYSGGLEQFF,TGTGCCAGCAGTTTTTATAGCGGGGGTCTTGAGCAGTTCTTC
13,TRBJ1-4,TRBD1,.,TRBV27,CASSDRVFEKLFF,TGTGCCAGCAGTGACAGGGTTTTCGAAAAACTGTTTTTT
16,TRBJ1-3,.,few,TRBV5-6,CASSFPPGASGNTIYF,TGTGCCAGCAGCTTCCCCCCGGGAGCCTCCGGAAACACCATATATTTT
16,TRBJ2-2,.,.,TRBV7-8,CASRSRRGTNTGELFF,TGTGCCAGCCGGAGCCGTAGAGGTACGAACACCGGGGAGCTGTTTTTT
13,TRBJ1-5,.,.,TRBV6-5,CASSYQVGQPQHF,TGTGCCAGCAGTTACCAGGTAGGACAGCCCCAGCATTTT